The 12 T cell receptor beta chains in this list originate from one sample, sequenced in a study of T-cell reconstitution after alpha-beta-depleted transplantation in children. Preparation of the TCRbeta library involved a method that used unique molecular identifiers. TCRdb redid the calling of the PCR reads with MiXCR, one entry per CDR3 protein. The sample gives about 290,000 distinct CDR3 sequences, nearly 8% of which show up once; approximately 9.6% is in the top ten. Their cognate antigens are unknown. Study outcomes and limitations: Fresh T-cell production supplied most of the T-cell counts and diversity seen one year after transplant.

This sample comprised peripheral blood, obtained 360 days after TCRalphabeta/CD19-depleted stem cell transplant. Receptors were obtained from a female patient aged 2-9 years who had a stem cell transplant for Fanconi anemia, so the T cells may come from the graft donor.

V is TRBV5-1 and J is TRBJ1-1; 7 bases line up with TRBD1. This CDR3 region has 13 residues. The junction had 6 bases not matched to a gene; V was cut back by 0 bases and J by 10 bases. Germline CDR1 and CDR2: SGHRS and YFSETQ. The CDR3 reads CASSLEGAGGAFF. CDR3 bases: TGCGCCAGCAGCTTGGAGGGGGCTGGGGGAGCTTTCTTT.

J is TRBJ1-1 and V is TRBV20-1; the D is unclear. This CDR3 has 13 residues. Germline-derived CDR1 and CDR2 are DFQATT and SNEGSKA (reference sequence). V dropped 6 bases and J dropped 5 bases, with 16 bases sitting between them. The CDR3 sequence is CSARTSSGTEAFF. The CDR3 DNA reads TGCAGTGCCCGGACCTCTTCGGGGACTGAAGCTTTCTTT.

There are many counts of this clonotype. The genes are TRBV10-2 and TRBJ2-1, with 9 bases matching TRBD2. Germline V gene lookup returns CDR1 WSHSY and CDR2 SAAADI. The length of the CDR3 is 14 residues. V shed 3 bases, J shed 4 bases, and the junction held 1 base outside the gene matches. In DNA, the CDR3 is TGCGCCAGCAGTGACCTAGCGGGGTACAATGAGCAGTTCTTC. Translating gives CASSDLAGYNEQFF.

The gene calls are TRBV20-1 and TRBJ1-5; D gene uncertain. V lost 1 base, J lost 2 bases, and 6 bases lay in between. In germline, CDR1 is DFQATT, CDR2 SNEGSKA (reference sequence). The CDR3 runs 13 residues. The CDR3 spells CSARVDGNQPQHF. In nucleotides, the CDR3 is TGCAGTGCTAGAGTAGACGGCAATCAGCCCCAGCATTTT.

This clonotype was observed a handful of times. CDR3 region: CSASPPGQSNQPQHF. DNA for the CDR3: TGCAGTGCTAGTCCCCCGGGTCAGTCCAATCAGCCCCAGCATTTT. The chain is built from TRBV20-1 and TRBJ1-5; D is ambiguous. Per germline, CDR1 DFQATT and CDR2 SNEGSKA (reference sequence). The germline V and J ends were trimmed by 3 bases and 3 bases, with 15 bases remaining between them. The CDR3 runs 15 residues.

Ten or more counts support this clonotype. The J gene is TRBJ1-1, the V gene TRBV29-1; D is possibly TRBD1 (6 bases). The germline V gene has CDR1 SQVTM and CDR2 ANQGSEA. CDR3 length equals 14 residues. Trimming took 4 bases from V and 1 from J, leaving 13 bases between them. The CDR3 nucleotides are TGCAGCGTTGGTACTACAGGGAGGAACACTGAAGCTTTCTTT. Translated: CSVGTTGRNTEAFF.

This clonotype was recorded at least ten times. This CDR3 reads CASSYSFHGSRTYEQYF. The CDR3 nucleotides are TGTGCCAGCAGTTACTCTTTTCACGGGAGTAGGACCTACGAGCAGTACTTC. This rearrangement joins TRBV6-5 to TRBJ2-7; weak D call: TRBD2 (6 bases). The CDR3 extends over 17 amino acids. Trimming pared 0 bases from V and 2 bases from J, leaving 17 bases between. Germline V gene sequence: CDR1 MNHEY, CDR2 SVGAGI.

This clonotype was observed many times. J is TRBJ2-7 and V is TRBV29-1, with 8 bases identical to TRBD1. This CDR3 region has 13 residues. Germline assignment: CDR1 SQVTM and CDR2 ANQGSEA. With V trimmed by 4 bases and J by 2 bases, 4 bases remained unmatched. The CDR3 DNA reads TGCAGCGTTGTCTGGACAGGGACCTACGAGCAGTACTTC. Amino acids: CSVVWTGTYEQYF.

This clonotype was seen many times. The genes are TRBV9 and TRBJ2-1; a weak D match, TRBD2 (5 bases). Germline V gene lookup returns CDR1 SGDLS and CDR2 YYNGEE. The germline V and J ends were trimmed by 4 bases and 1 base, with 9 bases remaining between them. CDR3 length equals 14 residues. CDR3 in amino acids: CASSHGLSYNEQFF. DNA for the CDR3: TGTGCCAGCAGCCATGGACTGTCCTACAATGAGCAGTTCTTC. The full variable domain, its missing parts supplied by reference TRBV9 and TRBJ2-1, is DSGVTQTPKHLITATGQRVTLRCSPRSGDLSVYWYQQSLDQGLQFLIQYYNGEERAKGNILERFSAQQFPDLHSELNLSSLELGDSALYFCASSHGLSYNEQFFGPGTRLTVL.

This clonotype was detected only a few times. This CDR3 is CASSLDRGWYTF. The CDR3 DNA reads as TGTGCCAGCAGCTTGGACAGGGGGTGGTACACCTTC. V is TRBV5-6 and J is TRBJ1-2; TRBD1 agrees at 8 bases. With V trimmed by 0 bases and J by 11 bases, 3 bases remained unmatched. Germline lookup yields CDR1 SGHDT and CDR2 YYEEEE. This CDR3 region has 12 residues.

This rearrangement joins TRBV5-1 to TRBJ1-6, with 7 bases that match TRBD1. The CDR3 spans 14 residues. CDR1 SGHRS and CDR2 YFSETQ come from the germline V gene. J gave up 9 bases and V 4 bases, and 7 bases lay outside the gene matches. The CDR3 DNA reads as TGCGCCAGCAGCACAACAGGGGTAGTTTCACCCCTCCACTTT. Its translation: CASSTTGVVSPLHF.

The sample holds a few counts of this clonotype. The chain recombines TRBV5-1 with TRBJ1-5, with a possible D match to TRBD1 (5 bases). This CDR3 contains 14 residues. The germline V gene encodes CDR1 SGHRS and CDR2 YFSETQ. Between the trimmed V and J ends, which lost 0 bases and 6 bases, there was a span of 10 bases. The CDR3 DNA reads TGCGCCAGCAGCTTGGAGGGGTCGGGTCAGCCCCAGCATTTT. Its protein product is CASSLEGSGQPQHF. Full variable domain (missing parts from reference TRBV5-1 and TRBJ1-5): KAGVTQTPRYLIKTRGQQVTLSCSPISGHRSVSWYQQTPGQGLQFLFEYFSETQRNKGNFPGRFSGRQFSNSRSEMNVSTLELGDSALYLCASSLEGSGQPQHFGDGTRLSIL.